The 30 T cell receptor beta chains in this list originate from one sample, sequenced in a study of blood T cell repertoires in COVID-19. TCRdb's table, derived via immunoSEQ multiplex PCR, lists solely in-frame clones and lacks some. This table holds about 38,000 clones, roughly 90% found once. The sequenced sample was peripheral blood. The source is a man in his 70s with active COVID-19.

The gene calls are TRBV27 and TRBJ2-7; TRBD2 is a possible D gene (7 bases). The germline gives CDR1 MNHEY, CDR2 SMNVEV (reference sequence). V lost 7 bases and J 5 bases, leaving 21 bases between the germline ends. The CDR3 is made up of 15 amino acids. The CDR3 reads CASNNRGGGNDEQYF. The DNA of the CDR3 is TGTGCCAGCAACAACCGAGGGGGGGGCAACGACGAGCAGTACTTC.

The chain couples TRBV11-2 to TRBJ1-4; D might be TRBD1 (6 bases). Germline lookup yields CDR1 SGHAT and CDR2 FQNNGV. The CDR3 loop spans 14 amino acids. V lost 3 bases and J 4 bases, leaving 9 bases between the germline ends. CDR3 DNA sequence: TGTGCCAGCAGCTTGCACAGGGATAATGAAAAACTGTTTTTT. It codes for CASSLHRDNEKLFF.

The genes are TRBV19 and TRBJ1-5, with 7 bases aligning to TRBD1. The germline gives CDR1 LNHDA, CDR2 SQIVND (reference sequence). The CDR3 totals 16 residues. Trimming took 2 bases from V and 0 from J; bases not matched to a gene: 4. In nucleotides, the CDR3 is TGTGCCAGTAGTATACACGGGACAGATAGCAATCAGCCCCAGCATTTT. This sequence encodes CASSIHGTDSNQPQHF.

V usage is TRBV2 and J usage is TRBJ2-6; D may be TRBD1 (6 bases). Per germline, CDR1 SNHLY and CDR2 FYNNEI. The CDR3 sequence is 16 residues long. Trimming shortened V by 4 bases and J by 0 bases, and 10 bases separated the two germline ends. In DNA form, the CDR3 reads TGTGCCAGCAGTGCAACAGGGTTCTCTGGGGCCAACGTCCTGACTTTC. Its protein product is CASSATGFSGANVLTF.

The chain combines TRBV29-1 with TRBJ2-5; D may be TRBD2 (6 bases). Germline-derived CDR1 and CDR2 are SQVTM and ANQGSEA. The CDR3 spans 14 residues. V was cut by 1 base and J by 4 bases, with 13 bases left in between. The CDR3 sequence: CSVEVGGLVETQYF. The CDR3 DNA sequence: TGCAGCGTTGAAGTAGGAGGGCTAGTAGAGACCCAGTACTTC.

The chain is built from TRBV7-3 and TRBJ2-3; TRBD1 agrees at 8 bases. V shed 5 bases, J shed 4 bases, and the junction held 5 bases outside the gene matches. This CDR3 comprises 14 residues. Germline CDR1 reads SGHTA; CDR2 reads FQGTGA. The CDR3 spells CASSQTGAADTQYF. As DNA, the CDR3 is TGTGCCAGCAGCCAGACAGGGGCAGCAGATACGCAGTATTTT. Full variable domain (rest looked up from reference TRBV7-3 and TRBJ2-3): GAGVSQTPSNKVTEKGKYVELRCDPISGHTALYWYRQSLGQGPEFLIYFQGTGAADDSGLPNDRFFAVRPEGSVSTLKIQRTERGDSAVYLCASSQTGAADTQYFGPGTRLTVL.

The count of this clone is one. The CDR3 region has the DNA TGTGCCAGCAGTTATGACAGGGGAAACTATGGCTACACCTTC. The encoded protein is CASSYDRGNYGYTF. The chain has TRBV6-5 and TRBJ1-2, with TRBD1 matching 8 bases. Trimming cost V 3 bases and J 2 bases; bases outside gene matches: 2. Germline-derived CDR1 and CDR2 are MNHEY and SVGAGI. The CDR3 is made up of 14 amino acids.

J is TRBJ1-1 and V is TRBV6-2 or TRBV6-3; maybe TRBD1 (6 bases). Trimming shortened V by 0 bases and J by 5 bases, and 10 bases separated the two germline ends. Per the germline V gene, CDR1 is MNHEY and CDR2 is SVGEGT. The CDR3 is made up of 14 amino acids. Written as DNA, the CDR3 is TGTGCCAGCAGTTACTCTCAGGGGATTACTGAAGCTTTCTTT. Its translation: CASSYSQGITEAFF.

This chain connects TRBV18 to TRBJ1-1, with a tentative D call TRBD1 (6 bases). V gave up 6 bases and J gave up 2 bases, with 10 bases separating them. Germline lookup yields CDR1 KGHSH and CDR2 LQKENI. The CDR3 sequence is 13 residues long. This CDR3 reads CASSLQGNTEAFF. The CDR3 nucleotides are TGTGCCAGCTCTCTACAGGGTAACACTGAAGCTTTCTTT.

This rearrangement joins TRBV19 to TRBJ2-3; 8 bases line up with TRBD2. V was pared by 6 bases and J by 1 base, with 12 bases of the junction left unmatched. CDR1 and CDR2 from the germline V gene are LNHDA and SQIVND (reference sequence). This CDR3 is 17 amino acids long. As DNA, the CDR3 is TGTGCCAGTAGCGGGAGGGTTGGGCCCGGGGGCACAGATACGCAGTATTTT. Amino acid sequence: CASSGRVGPGGTDTQYF.

The chain has TRBV7-9 and TRBJ1-2; TRBD1 matches at 8 bases. J gave up 1 base and V 5 bases, and 3 bases lay outside the gene matches. The CDR3 is made up of 14 amino acids. Germline V gene sequence: CDR1 SEHNR, CDR2 FQNEAQ (reference sequence). The CDR3 reads CASSATGDNYGYTF. In DNA, the CDR3 is TGTGCCAGCAGCGCGACAGGGGATAACTATGGCTACACCTTC.

The count of this clone is one. The chain combines TRBV4-2 with TRBJ2-2, with D unclear. V lost 4 bases to trimming and J lost 4 bases, with 7 bases between them. Germline CDR1 LGHNA, CDR2 YNFKEQ. This CDR3 is built from 13 residues. CDR3 in amino acids: CASSLSSTGELFF. CDR3 nucleotides: TGTGCCAGCAGCCTCTCGAGCACCGGGGAGCTGTTTTTT.

The count of this clone is one. CDR3 amino acids: CASGENGSLTKQYF. The DNA for the CDR3 is TGTGCCAGCGGCGAGAACGGGTCCCTTACGAAGCAGTACTTC. The J gene is TRBJ2-7, the V gene TRBV28; D is undetermined. Germline V gene lookup returns CDR1 MDHEN and CDR2 SYDVKM. Trimming left V 8 bases short and J 8 bases short, with 22 bases between. The CDR3 spans 14 residues.

This chain links TRBV9 with TRBJ2-3; 10 bases match TRBD1. The length of the CDR3 is 14 residues. V trimming: 3 bases; J trimming: 4 bases; junction bases outside the gene matches: 2. Germline CDR1 and CDR2: SGDLS and YYNGEE. DNA for the CDR3: TGTGCCAGCAGCGATGGACAGGGGGCAGATACGCAGTATTTT. Amino acids: CASSDGQGADTQYF.

The chain uses TRBV5-1 and TRBJ2-7; 8 bases fit TRBD1. CDR3 length equals 16 residues. Germline CDR1 SGHRS, CDR2 YFSETQ. The V and J ends lost 6 bases and 0 bases, in that order; junction bases with no gene match: 11. In DNA form, the CDR3 reads TGCGCCAGCAACCTTGGGTGGGGACAGGCCTCCTACGAGCAGTACTTC. This codes for CASNLGWGQASYEQYF.

The chain links TRBV19 to TRBJ1-5; D call uncertain. In germline, CDR1 is LNHDA, CDR2 SQIVND (reference sequence). The CDR3 totals 14 residues. Trimming cost V 5 bases and J 2 bases, with 10 bases left between them. The CDR3 DNA is TGTGCCAGTAGTGTCCAGTACGGCAATCAGCCCCAGCATTTT. Translating gives CASSVQYGNQPQHF.

The chain uses TRBV7-3 and TRBJ1-6, with D hard to call. The CDR3 contains 13 residues. The germline gives CDR1 SGHTA, CDR2 FQGTGA. The V gene lost 5 bases and the J gene lost 6 bases, with 8 bases spanning the gap. The CDR3 sequence is CASSLSINSPLHF. The CDR3 DNA is TGTGCCAGCAGCCTAAGTATTAATTCACCCCTCCACTTT.

This clone was observed a single time. V and J are TRBV5-6 and TRBJ2-3, with 11 bases that match TRBD2. V shed 2 bases and J 2 bases; nucleotides not matched to a gene: 4. Germline lookup yields CDR1 SGHDT and CDR2 YYEEEE. CDR3 length: 16 amino acids. CDR3 sequence reads: CASSFISGGDTDTQYF. CDR3 sequence (DNA): TGTGCCAGCAGCTTTATTAGCGGGGGGGACACAGATACGCAGTATTTT. The full variable domain, with the rest looked up from reference TRBV5-6 and TRBJ2-3, is DAGVTQSPTHLIKTRGQQVTLRCSPKSGHDTVSWYQQALGQGPQFIFQYYEEEERQRGNFPDRFSGHQFPNYSSELNVNALLLGDSALYLCASSFISGGDTDTQYFGPGTRLTVL.

The chain couples TRBV13 to TRBJ1-5; 9 bases align to TRBD1. Trimming took 5 bases from V and 3 from J; bases not matched to a gene: 8. Germline lookup yields CDR1 PRHDT and CDR2 FYEKMQ (reference sequence). The CDR3 is made up of 16 amino acids. CDR3: CASSRRNRGPNQPQHF. The CDR3 nucleotides are TGTGCCAGCAGCAGACGAAACAGGGGGCCCAATCAGCCCCAGCATTTT.

The V and J genes are TRBV5-1 and TRBJ2-2, with 8 bases matching TRBD1. The CDR3 is 15 residues long. Germline lookup yields CDR1 SGHRS and CDR2 YFSETQ. The ends lost 4 bases at V and 0 bases at J; junction bases unmatched: 2. The CDR3 loop reads CASSPTGANTGELFF. CDR3 bases: TGCGCCAGCAGCCCGACAGGGGCGAACACCGGGGAGCTGTTTTTT.

The V gene is TRBV19, the J gene TRBJ1-6; 8 nucleotides align to TRBD1. V gave up 7 bases and J gave up 8 bases; unmatched junction bases: 10. Germline V gives CDR1 LNHDA, CDR2 SQIVND (reference sequence). This CDR3 region has 15 residues. The CDR3 coding sequence is TGTGCCAGTACCTCTTCCGGACAGGGATATTCACCCCTCCACTTT. Protein product: CASTSSGQGYSPLHF.

This chain links TRBV19 with TRBJ2-5; no reliable D call. Trimming removed 5 bases from V and 0 bases from J, with 13 bases in between. Germline V gene sequence: CDR1 LNHDA, CDR2 SQIVND (reference sequence). The CDR3 length is 15 residues. CDR3 nucleotide sequence: TGTGCCAGTAGTTCCATTGGCAGTCACCAAGAGACCCAGTACTTC. Translation gives CASSSIGSHQETQYF.

V gene TRBV19 combines with J gene TRBJ2-3; D gene ambiguous. Trimming took off 3 bases at V and 0 bases at J, with 10 bases between the two ends. Germline V gene sequence: CDR1 LNHDA, CDR2 SQIVND (reference sequence). The CDR3 has 15 residues. CDR3 DNA: TGTGCCAGTAGTATCCTGACAACTAGCACAGATACGCAGTATTTT. It translates to CASSILTTSTDTQYF.

This rearrangement joins TRBV19 to TRBJ1-1; no clear D. The germline CDR1 and CDR2 sequences are LNHDA and SQIVND (reference sequence). V was clipped by 3 bases and J by 0 bases, with 11 bases between them. This CDR3 contains 15 residues. CDR3 sequence: CASSISSGVNTEAFF. CDR3 nucleotide sequence: TGTGCCAGTAGTATTTCATCAGGTGTGAACACTGAAGCTTTCTTT.

The J gene is TRBJ1-4, the V gene TRBV7-2; tentatively, D is TRBD1 (6 bases). Trimming removed 8 bases at V and 9 bases at J, with 13 bases between. Germline V gives CDR1 SGHTA, CDR2 FQGNSA. The CDR3 has 12 amino acids. In DNA form, the CDR3 reads TGTGCCAGCGGATCGCAGGGGAAAAAACTGTTTTTT. It specifies CASGSQGKKLFF.

V is TRBV5-4 and J is TRBJ1-4, with 7 nucleotides matching TRBD1. The CDR3 is 14 residues long. Trimming cost V 3 bases and J 8 bases; bases outside gene matches: 7. The germline gives CDR1 SGHNT, CDR2 YYREEE (reference sequence). The CDR3 loop is CASSSRGLGEKLFF. CDR3 nucleotides: TGTGCCAGCAGCTCGAGGGGGCTTGGCGAAAAACTGTTTTTT.

The V gene is TRBV30, the J gene TRBJ2-7; D call uncertain. V lost 3 bases, J lost 0 bases, and 9 bases lay in between. The CDR3 extends over 13 amino acids. The germline V gene encodes CDR1 GTSNPN and CDR2 SVGIG (reference sequence). The CDR3 nucleotides read TGTGCCTGGAGGAGGAGTAGCTCCTACGAGCAGTACTTC. Its translation: CAWRRSSSYEQYF.

This chain links TRBV3-1 (or the pseudogene TRBV3-2) with TRBJ2-3, with D maybe TRBD1 (5 bases). In germline, CDR1 is LGHDT, CDR2 YNNKEL (reference sequence). The CDR3 sequence is 16 residues long. The germline V and J ends were trimmed by 2 bases and 0 bases, with 12 bases remaining between them. This CDR3 is CASSQHIKGSTDTQYF. CDR3 bases: TGTGCCAGCAGCCAACATATAAAGGGGAGCACAGATACGCAGTATTTT.

The V and J genes are TRBV11-3 and TRBJ2-1; 7 bases align to TRBD1. V lost 3 bases and J lost 0; bases outside the gene matches: 8. The germline gives CDR1 SGHNT, CDR2 YENEEA. CDR3 size: 17 residues. CDR3 amino acids: CASSFFTGTASYNEQFF. The CDR3 region has the DNA TGTGCCAGCAGCTTTTTTACAGGGACAGCCTCCTACAATGAGCAGTTCTTC.

The gene calls are TRBV29-1 and TRBJ2-7; D is perhaps TRBD1 (5 bases). The CDR3 is 13 amino acids. Germline assignment: CDR1 SQVTM and CDR2 ANQGSEA. Trimming removed 8 bases from V and 0 bases from J, with 14 bases in between. This CDR3 is CSTAQGLSYEQYF. CDR3 DNA: TGCAGCACGGCCCAGGGCCTCTCCTACGAGCAGTACTTC.